These 3 T cell receptor beta chains were sequenced from one sample in a study of OX40 agonist ivuxolimab in advanced cancers. Libraries were prepared by immunoSEQ multiplex PCR; TCRdb keeps only in-frame clonotypes and omits some of them. Seen here are 95,000 to 150,000 clones, 80% to 90% observed once, and the top ten hold 0.55% to 0.7%. This specimen consisted of CD4+ or CD8+ T cells sorted from blood, obtained in a trial of the OX40 agonist ivuxolimab. The receptors here all came from an adult with an advanced solid tumor such as melanoma, head and neck, liver or kidney cancer.

V is TRBV28 and J is TRBJ2-4; 8 nucleotides line up with TRBD2. This CDR3 is 18 amino acids long. Germline loops: CDR1 MDHEN, CDR2 SYDVKM. V was pared by 3 bases and J by 3 bases, with 13 bases of the junction left unmatched. DNA of the CDR3: TGTGCCAGCAGTTTGGGAGGGCGGGGGGTGATGAGCAAAAACATTCAGTACTTC. Translated, it gives CASSLGGRGVMSKNIQYF.

This chain joins TRBV2 and TRBJ1-2; D might be TRBD1 (5 bases). V lost 7 bases, J lost 5 bases, and 20 bases lay in between. The CDR3 is 15 amino acids. CDR1 is SNHLY, CDR2 FYNNEI, per germline. The CDR3 sequence is CASNLRQSTTYGYTF. In nucleotides, the CDR3 is TGTGCCAGCAACCTCCGACAGTCAACTACTTATGGCTACACCTTC.

This rearrangement joins TRBV6-5 to TRBJ2-2; D gene unclear. This CDR3 region has 12 residues. Germline V CDR1 and CDR2: MNHEY, SVGAGI. Trimming stripped 4 bases from V and 7 bases from J, with 7 bases between. In DNA, the CDR3 is TGTGCCAGCAGTTGGACCGTCGGGGAGCTGTTTTTT. Translation: CASSWTVGELFF.